The 9 T cell receptor beta chains below come from one sample, sequenced in a study of blood T cell repertoires in COVID-19. Sequencing was performed with immunoSEQ multiplex PCR; in TCRdb, only in-frame clones are kept and a portion is missing. The sample lists some 200,000 clones, 80% occurring once. Sequencing was done on a sample of peripheral blood. Source of these receptors: a human donor in a cohort sampled during active COVID-19.

The rearrangement uses TRBV9 and TRBJ2-5; TRBD2 might be the D (5 bases). The V and J ends lost 0 bases and 5 bases respectively, with 14 bases between them. The CDR3 runs to 15 residues. Germline V CDR1 and CDR2: SGDLS, YYNGEE. In nucleotides, the CDR3 is TGTGCCAGCAGCGTAGGCGCGAGGGATGGGGAGACCCAGTACTTC. Translated: CASSVGARDGETQYF. The variable domain in full, completed from reference TRBV9 and TRBJ2-5, reads DSGVTQTPKHLITATGQRVTLRCSPRSGDLSVYWYQQSLDQGLQFLIQYYNGEERAKGNILERFSAQQFPDLHSELNLSSLELGDSALYFCASSVGARDGETQYFGPGTRLLVL.

V and J are TRBV27 and TRBJ1-6; D remains unclear. The CDR3 spans 14 residues. Germline V gene sequence: CDR1 MNHEY, CDR2 SMNVEV (reference sequence). V lost 3 bases and J lost 0, with 3 bases in between. The CDR3 sequence: CASSFSSYNSPLHF. The CDR3 DNA reads TGTGCCAGCAGTTTTAGCTCCTATAATTCACCCCTCCACTTT.

The rearrangement joins TRBV7-8 to TRBJ2-5; D uncertain. Trimming left V 6 bases short and J 5 bases short, with 13 bases between. The germline CDR1 and CDR2 sequences are SGHVS and FQNEAQ. This CDR3 region has 13 residues. In nucleotides, the CDR3 is TGTGCCAGCAGTTCGACACGCCCGGAGACCCAGTACTTC. Its protein product is CASSSTRPETQYF. Filled out from reference TRBV7-8 and TRBJ2-5, the complete variable domain reads GAGVSQSPRYKVAKRGQDVALRCDPISGHVSLFWYQQALGQGPEFLTYFQNEAQLDKSGLPSDRFFAERPEGSVSTLKIQRTQQEDSAVYLCASSSTRPETQYFGPGTRLLVL.

V usage is TRBV19 and J usage is TRBJ2-7; 8 bases align to TRBD1. The germline V gene has CDR1 LNHDA and CDR2 SQIVND (reference sequence). The CDR3 totals 14 residues. The V and J ends lost 11 bases and 2 bases, in that order; junction bases with no gene match: 11. CDR3 loop: CAVGPGGYPYEQYF. The CDR3 DNA is TGTGCCGTCGGCCCAGGGGGCTACCCCTACGAGCAGTACTTC.

The chain uses TRBV24-1 and TRBJ2-5, with 8 bases matching TRBD1. The germline V gene has CDR1 KGHDR and CDR2 SFDVKD. The CDR3 loop spans 14 amino acids. Trimming at V came to 5 bases and at J to 4 bases, leaving 5 bases not matched to a gene. CDR3 protein: CATSGSGGRETQYF. The DNA of the CDR3 is TGTGCCACCAGTGGCTCAGGGGGCCGAGAGACCCAGTACTTC.

As DNA, the CDR3 is TGCGCCAGCAATAGCAGGGGGATGTCCGCTGAAGCTTTCTTT. Translation gives CASNSRGMSAEAFF. The chain couples TRBV4-3 to TRBJ1-1; 7 bases agree with TRBD1. Germline CDR1 reads LGHNA; CDR2 reads YSLEER. V trimming: 7 bases; J trimming: 6 bases; junction bases outside the gene matches: 11. The length of the CDR3 is 14 residues.

V gene TRBV29-1 combines with J gene TRBJ1-5, with D tentatively TRBD1 (5 bases). In germline, CDR1 is SQVTM, CDR2 ANQGSEA. The CDR3 covers 15 residues. This chain's CDR3 is CSIRDSWDSNQPQHF. In DNA, the CDR3 is TGCAGTATTCGCGACAGTTGGGATAGCAATCAGCCCCAGCATTTT.

The CDR3 is CASSSNRPGEQYF. CDR3 DNA sequence: TGTGCCAGCAGTTCGAACAGGCCCGGCGAGCAGTACTTC. The chain recombines TRBV28 with TRBJ2-7, with D possibly TRBD1 on 5 matching bases. Trimming left V 4 bases short and J 6 bases short, with 13 bases between. Germline CDR1 reads MDHEN; CDR2 reads SYDVKM. The CDR3 extends over 13 amino acids.

V is TRBV2 and J is TRBJ2-2; the match to TRBD2 covers 11 bases. The V and J ends lost 8 bases and 0 bases, in that order; junction bases with no gene match: 5. Germline values: CDR1 SNHLY, CDR2 FYNNEI. The length of the CDR3 is 16 residues. In DNA form, the CDR3 reads TGTGCCAGCCGGGTAGCGGGAGGGCCGAACACCGGGGAGCTGTTTTTT. Translating gives CASRVAGGPNTGELFF.